These T cell receptor beta chains were read from a single sample in a study of shared clonotypes between healthy human individuals. The repertoire was sequenced with immunoSEQ multiplex PCR; TCRdb's copy has only in-frame clones and lacks some. The sample records about 2.4 million clones, approximately 93% being singletons. Sequencing was done on a sample of naive CD4+ T cells from PBMCs. These receptors originate from a man between 18 and 29 years old in good health. Some clones in this sample may be carry-over from other donors' samples. Both conserved end residues are part of each CDR3. D genes are given only for firm matches. Size tells how often a clone was seen (once, few, many) or the class of an expanded clone, and some rows leave it out.

abundance	d_gene	v_gene	j_gene	CDR3aa	CDR3nt
NA	TRBD2	TRBV6-4	TRBJ2-1	CASSDALAGEGSEQFF	TGTGCCAGCAGTGACGCCCTAGCGGGAGAAGGGAGTGAGCAGTTCTTC
NA	NA	TRBV2	TRBJ1-6	CASSELVESPLHF	TGTGCCAGCAGTGAACTTGTCGAATCACCCCTCCACTTT
NA	NA	TRBV30	TRBJ1-1	CAWSEMNTEAFF	TGTGCCTGGAGTGAAATGAACACTGAAGCTTTCTTT
NA	TRBD1	TRBV7-2	TRBJ2-7	CASSLGTGVLYEQYF	TGTGCCAGCAGCCTTGGCACAGGGGTACTCTACGAGCAGTACTTC
NA	TRBD1	TRBV7-6	TRBJ2-7	CASSARTGALPYEQYF	TGTGCCAGCAGCGCTCGGACAGGGGCACTGCCCTACGAGCAGTACTTC
NA	TRBD2	TRBV7-3	TRBJ2-1	CASSLIAGDFYEQFF	TGTGCCAGCAGCTTAATAGCGGGAGACTTTTATGAGCAGTTCTTC
NA	NA	TRBV6-1	TRBJ1-5	CASRGGYSNQPQHF	TGTGCCAGCAGGGGGGGATATAGCAATCAGCCCCAGCATTTT
once	NA	TRBV5-1	TRBJ1-6	CASSLAGDSPLHF	TGCGCCAGCAGCTTGGCTGGCGATTCACCCCTCCACTTT
NA	NA	TRBV18	TRBJ2-5	CASRDRINQETQYF	TGTGCCAGCCGGGACCGGATAAACCAAGAGACCCAGTACTTC
NA	NA	TRBV28	TRBJ2-3	CASSLMSGNTQYF	TGTGCCAGCAGTTTAATGAGCGGAAATACGCAGTATTTT
once	NA	TRBV2	TRBJ2-1	CASRGNEQFF	TGTGCCAGCAGGGGCAATGAGCAGTTCTTC
NA	NA	TRBV19	TRBJ2-2	CASSILAAQNTGELFF	TGTGCCAGTAGTATACTAGCAGCCCAGAACACCGGGGAGCTGTTTTTT
NA	NA	TRBV5-6	TRBJ2-4	CASSLGHKNIQYF	TGTGCCAGCAGCTTGGGGCACAAAAACATTCAGTACTTC
NA	NA	TRBV19	TRBJ2-7	CASSIGGAASYEQYF	TGTGCCAGTAGTATAGGGGGCGCGGCCTCTTACGAGCAGTACTTC
NA	NA	TRBV7-2	TRBJ2-1	CASSTLRSYNEQFF	TGTGCCAGCAGCACCCTGAGGTCCTACAATGAGCAGTTCTTC
NA	TRBD1	TRBV6-1	TRBJ2-2	CASTVQGTSGELFF	TGTGCCAGCACGGTACAGGGGACCTCCGGGGAGCTGTTTTTT
NA	NA	TRBV11-3	TRBJ2-2	CASSLESGSPNTGELFF	TGTGCCAGCAGCTTAGAGTCTGGGAGTCCCAACACCGGGGAGCTGTTTTTT
NA	TRBD2	TRBV5-1	TRBJ2-5	CASSPSAGGQETQYF	TGCGCCAGCAGCCCATCCGCGGGAGGCCAAGAGACCCAGTACTTC
NA	NA	TRBV28	TRBJ1-5	CASSLWDSHSNQPQHF	TGTGCCAGCAGTTTATGGGACAGTCATAGCAATCAGCCCCAGCATTTT
once	NA	TRBV18	TRBJ2-1	CASSPLPLREQFF	TGTGCCAGCTCACCACTCCCGCTACGGGAGCAGTTCTTC
NA	TRBD1	TRBV6-1	TRBJ1-2	CASSAGTAQEGFF	TGTGCCAGCAGTGCCGGGACAGCTCAGGAGGGCTTCTTC
NA	NA	TRBV6-1	TRBJ2-7	CASSARDGNSEEQYF	TGTGCCAGCAGTGCCCGGGACGGAAACAGTGAAGAGCAGTACTTC
NA	TRBD2	TRBV6-5	TRBJ2-5	CASRVAGVETQYF	TGTGCCAGCAGAGTAGCGGGAGTGGAGACCCAGTACTTC
NA	TRBD1	TRBV19	TRBJ1-2	CASSPNGQGAYGYTF	TGTGCCAGTAGTCCAAACGGACAGGGGGCTTACGGCTACACCTTC
NA	NA	TRBV10-1	TRBJ2-3	CASSDGLAVTDTQYF	TGCGCCAGCAGTGACGGGCTAGCTGTGACAGATACGCAGTATTTT
NA	NA	TRBV23-1	TRBJ1-2	CAPREGGYTF	TGCGCCCCCAGGGAGGGTGGCTACACCTTC
NA	TRBD2	TRBV10-1	TRBJ2-2	CASSEMGRELRLWWGGTGELFF	TGCGCCAGCAGTGAGATGGGACGGGAACTTAGGTTATGGTGGGGGGGCACCGGGGAGCTGTTTTTT
NA	NA	TRBV28	TRBJ1-6	CASSLLSDLESPLHF	TGTGCCAGCAGTTTACTTTCTGACCTGGAGTCACCCCTCCACTTT
once	TRBD2	TRBV6-6	TRBJ2-2	CASSYTSGRITGELFF	TGTGCCAGCAGTTACACTAGCGGGAGAATCACCGGGGAGCTGTTTTTT
NA	NA	TRBV27	TRBJ2-7	CASSLRSLGNSYEQYF	TGTGCCAGCAGTTTACGCTCTCTTGGGAATTCCTACGAGCAGTACTTC
NA	TRBD1	TRBV2	TRBJ2-2	CASSETGVFTGELFF	TGTGCCAGCAGTGAGACAGGGGTTTTCACCGGGGAGCTGTTTTTT
NA	TRBD1	TRBV7-9	TRBJ2-7	CASRDDRVSDYEQYF	TGTGCCAGCAGAGACGACAGGGTATCTGACTACGAGCAGTACTTC
NA	NA	TRBV11-3	TRBJ2-7	CASSIGAGRTYEQYF	TGTGCCAGCAGCATTGGGGCAGGAAGGACCTACGAGCAGTACTTC
NA	TRBD1	TRBV7-9	TRBJ2-2	CASSFRDRANTGELFF	TGTGCCAGCAGCTTCCGGGACAGAGCGAACACCGGGGAGCTGTTTTTT
NA	TRBD1	TRBV5-6	TRBJ1-2	CASSSLLAGGRYGYTF	TGTGCCAGCAGCTCCCTTTTGGCAGGGGGCCGCTATGGCTACACCTTC
NA	NA	TRBV2	TRBJ1-1	CASSEFTEAFF	TGTGCCAGCAGTGAGTTCACTGAAGCTTTCTTT
NA	NA	TRBV5-3	TRBJ1-5	CARSRQPQHF	TGTGCCAGAAGCCGGCAGCCCCAGCATTTT
NA	NA	TRBV28	TRBJ2-7	CASSYSLRRRSYEQYF	TGTGCCAGCAGTTATTCCCTCCGAAGAAGATCCTACGAGCAGTACTTC
NA	NA	TRBV29-1	TRBJ2-7	CSVRGTETGLQYF	TGCAGCGTGAGGGGGACAGAAACGGGACTTCAGTACTTC
NA	NA	TRBV10-3	TRBJ1-5	CAISDPDSNQPQHF	TGTGCCATCAGTGACCCGGACAGCAATCAGCCCCAGCATTTT
NA	NA	TRBV9	TRBJ2-2	CASSAIGGPANTGELFF	TGTGCCAGCAGCGCCATCGGCGGCCCCGCGAACACCGGGGAGCTGTTTTTT
NA	NA	TRBV6-6	TRBJ1-4	CASSYSLRAAEKLFF	TGTGCCAGCAGTTACTCCCTCAGGGCGGCGGAAAAACTGTTTTTT
NA	TRBD2	TRBV6-1	TRBJ2-7	CASSENSGLYEQYF	TGTGCCAGCAGCGAAAATAGCGGGCTCTACGAGCAGTACTTC
once	TRBD1	TRBV28	TRBJ1-2	CASSLYRGTVYGYTF	TGTGCCAGCTCCCTCTATCGCGGGACAGTCTATGGCTACACCTTC
NA	NA	TRBV28	TRBJ2-4	CASSSARNIQYF	TGTGCCAGCAGCTCCGCTAGAAACATTCAGTACTTC
NA	TRBD2	TRBV7-9	TRBJ2-7	CASSPPGGLSYEQYF	TGTGCCAGCAGCCCCCCCGGGGGACTATCCTACGAGCAGTACTTC
NA	NA	TRBV7-3	TRBJ1-3	CASSQSTGNTIYF	TGTGCCAGCAGCCAAAGCACCGGAAACACCATATATTTT
few	NA	TRBV2	TRBJ2-2	CASARDRNTGELFF	TGTGCCAGCGCGCGGGACAGGAACACCGGGGAGCTGTTTTTT
NA	NA	TRBV25-1	TRBJ2-5	CASSEGGTGRETQYF	TGTGCCAGCAGTGAGGGGGGTACAGGGAGAGAGACCCAGTACTTC
NA	TRBD1	TRBV10-3	TRBJ1-1	CAINRIEGQGAIGAFF	TGTGCCATCAATAGGATTGAAGGACAGGGGGCCATCGGAGCTTTCTTT
NA	NA	TRBV28	TRBJ2-3	CASTSPVSRWLASDTQYF	TGTGCCAGCACCTCCCCCGTATCAAGGTGGCTAGCTTCAGATACGCAGTATTTT
NA	NA	TRBV6-6	TRBJ1-1	CASSYSARVAFF	TGTGCCAGCAGTTACTCCGCCAGGGTAGCTTTCTTT
NA	NA	TRBV19	TRBJ1-3	CASSDIRSGNTIYF	TGTGCCAGTAGTGACATACGCTCTGGAAACACCATATATTTT
NA	TRBD2	TRBV7-9	TRBJ2-7	CASSTSGRQGWTYEQYF	TGTGCCAGCTCGACTAGCGGGAGGCAAGGGTGGACCTACGAGCAGTACTTC